This T cell receptor beta chain was retrieved from a study of CD8 T cells in ankylosing spondylitis. Making the TCR beta libraries involved quantitative 5'-RACE with molecular barcodes. A single record per CDR3 protein comes from TCRdb applying MiXCR to the 5' RACE reads. The sample lists hundreds of thousands of distinct CDR3 sequences, roughly 12% occurring once. In the case of this clonotype: Its antigen remains unknown.

Study-wide results and limits: Within peripheral blood, clones linked to disease were CD8+ and relatively rare. Clones linked to disease were reported to show significant enrichment in matched ankylosing spondylitis synovial fluid. Ankylosing spondylitis blood appeared to carry a characteristic TCR beta motif of roughly eight highly homologous variants.

Trimming cost V 7 bases and J 4 bases; bases outside gene matches: 12. This CDR3 has 17 residues. Sequencing was performed on blood, either unsorted or a sorted T cell fraction (not recorded which). The gene calls are TRBV12-3 or TRBV12-4 and TRBJ2-3, with 12 positions matching TRBD2. This receptor was taken from a male donor with ankylosing spondylitis. For the CDR3, the DNA is TGTGCCAGCACACCTAGACTAGCGGGAGTAATCCCAGATACGCAGTATTTT. Encoded protein: CASTPRLAGVIPDTQYF.